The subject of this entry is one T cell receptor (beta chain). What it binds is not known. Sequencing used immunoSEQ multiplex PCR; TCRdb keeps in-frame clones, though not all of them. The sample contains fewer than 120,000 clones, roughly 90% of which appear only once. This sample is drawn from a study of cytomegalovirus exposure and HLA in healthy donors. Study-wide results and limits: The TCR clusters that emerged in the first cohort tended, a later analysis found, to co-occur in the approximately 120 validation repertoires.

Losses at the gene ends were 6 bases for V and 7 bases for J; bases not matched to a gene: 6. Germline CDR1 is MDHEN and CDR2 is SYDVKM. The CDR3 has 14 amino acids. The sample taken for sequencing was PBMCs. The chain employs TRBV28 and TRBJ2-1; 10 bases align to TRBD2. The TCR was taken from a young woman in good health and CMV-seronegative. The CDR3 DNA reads TGTGCCAGCAGAACTAGCGGGGCGAGAAATGAGCAGTTCTTC. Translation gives CASRTSGARNEQFF.